These T cell receptor beta chains were read from a single sample in a study of STAT5B mutations in CD4+ large granular lymphocyte leukemia. Assay used: immunoSEQ multiplex PCR; TCRdb lists only in-frame clones, some missing. The sample lists almost 30,000 clones, 70% to 85% occurring once. The sequencing sample was made of CD4+ T cells from blood buffy coats. Receptors were obtained from a human donor in good health. CDR3s include the opening cysteine and the closing phenylalanine or tryptophan. The order of the fields is CDR3 protein, CDR3 length, J gene, V gene, clone size. Size tells how often a clone was seen (once, few, many) or the class of an expanded clone, and some rows leave it out.

CDR3: CASSFGQTDTGELFF
length: 15
J: TRBJ2-2
V: TRBV7-9
size: NA

CDR3: CASSSGGSAYEQYF
length: 14
J: TRBJ2-7
V: TRBV7-2
size: NA

CDR3: CASSIQRQSNEKLFF
length: 15
J: TRBJ1-4
V: TRBV19
size: few

CDR3: CASSSAGGTYNEQFF
length: 15
J: TRBJ2-1
V: TRBV7-9
size: NA

CDR3: CASSFEAATYNEQFF
length: 15
J: TRBJ2-1
V: TRBV5-1
size: NA

CDR3: CATSGDRGARLTDTQYF
length: 17
J: TRBJ2-3
V: TRBV15
size: NA

CDR3: CASSLGPTNYGYTF
length: 14
J: TRBJ1-2
V: TRBV5-1
size: NA

CDR3: CASSFLSGTDTQYF
length: 14
J: TRBJ2-3
V: TRBV11-2
size: NA

CDR3: CASSLGTPGELFF
length: 13
J: TRBJ2-2
V: TRBV7-9
size: NA

CDR3: CASSYQDREITDTQYF
length: 16
J: TRBJ2-3
V: TRBV6-5
size: NA

CDR3: CVSRQTAGNTIYF
length: 13
J: TRBJ1-3
V: TRBV6-5
size: NA

CDR3: CASSSYSPLHF
length: 11
J: TRBJ1-6
V: TRBV11-2
size: NA

CDR3: CASSLVWRGAADTQYF
length: 16
J: TRBJ2-3
V: TRBV7-2
size: NA

CDR3: CASSDSTGTYNEQFF
length: 15
J: TRBJ2-1
V: TRBV5-1
size: NA

CDR3: CASSLGGTRYGYTF
length: 14
J: TRBJ1-2
V: TRBV7-2
size: once

CDR3: CASTKAGTGYTF
length: 12
J: TRBJ1-2
V: TRBV5-4
size: few

CDR3: CASSQEGLPVHGYTF
length: 15
J: TRBJ1-2
V: TRBV7-2
size: NA

CDR3: CASSEMRTSDNEQFF
length: 15
J: TRBJ2-1
V: TRBV25-1
size: NA

CDR3: CASSLSSRINEKLFF
length: 15
J: TRBJ1-4
V: TRBV4-3
size: once

CDR3: CASRTLGGNEQYF
length: 13
J: TRBJ2-7
V: TRBV27
size: NA